Shown below are 22 T cell receptor beta chains from a single sample sequenced in a study of blood T cells in healthy people across ages. For the second PCR, which ran for about 6 to 11 cycles, a sample-barcoded 5' primer and a J-beta primer mix were used. TCRdb redid the calling of the 5' RACE reads with MiXCR, one entry per CDR3 protein. The sample shows 1.8 million or so distinct CDR3 sequences, roughly two fifths of them seen only once. Sequenced sample: blood. These receptor sequences come from a human donor in good health.

This rearrangement joins TRBV29-1 to TRBJ1-1, with D unclear. Per germline, CDR1 SQVTM and CDR2 ANQGSEA. The CDR3 consists of 12 residues. V shed 4 bases and J shed 5 bases, with 11 bases lying between them. DNA of the CDR3: TGCAGCGTTGGCTTCTCTGGGACTGAAGCTTTCTTT. Residues: CSVGFSGTEAFF.

The chain joins TRBV9 to TRBJ1-1, with 8 bases fitting TRBD1. The J segment lost 5 bases and the V segment lost 0 bases, leaving 15 bases of the junction unmatched. The V gene's germline CDR1 is SGDLS and CDR2 YYNGEE. The CDR3 runs to 18 residues. The CDR3 coding sequence is TGTGCCAGCAGCGTAGCCAGGTCAGGGGGCGAAGGGAGGACTGAAGCTTTCTTT. Translating gives CASSVARSGGEGRTEAFF.

This clonotype has just one count. This is likely a read error, given that the CDR3 carries no conserved phenylalanine or tryptophan at its end. This chain joins TRBV5-1 and TRBJ1-2; perhaps TRBD1 as D (5 bases). V lost 2 bases and J 8 bases, leaving 13 bases between the germline ends. Germline lookup yields CDR1 SGHRS and CDR2 YFSETQ. This CDR3 comprises 13 residues. CDR3 amino acids: CASSLGDPRGYTV. CDR3 in DNA: TGCGCCAGCAGCTTAGGGGACCCCCGCGGCTACACCGTC.

The rearrangement links TRBV5-1 to TRBJ2-2; 8 bases fit TRBD1. The V gene end was trimmed by 5 bases and the J gene end by 4 bases; junction bases not matched to a gene: 7. Germline V gives CDR1 SGHRS, CDR2 YFSETQ. The CDR3 consists of 15 residues. The CDR3 DNA follows: TGCGCCAGCAGTTATGACAGGGGCCGCACCGGGGAGCTGTTTTTT. Translating it yields CASSYDRGRTGELFF.

The V call is TRBV2, the J call TRBJ2-2; D not certain. V was shortened by 6 bases and J by 2 bases, with 10 bases between the two germline ends. The germline gives CDR1 SNHLY, CDR2 FYNNEI. The CDR3 spans 14 residues. CDR3 sequence (DNA): TGTGCCAGCAGGCTCGGCTTAAACACCGGGGAGCTGTTTTTT. Protein product: CASRLGLNTGELFF.

The V and J genes are TRBV27 and TRBJ1-5; D not resolved. This CDR3 has 13 residues. V lost 4 bases, J lost 6 bases, and 10 bases lay in between. Germline assignment: CDR1 MNHEY and CDR2 SMNVEV (reference sequence). The CDR3 reads CASSWGLGQPQHF. Written as DNA, the CDR3 is TGTGCCAGCAGTTGGGGTCTCGGTCAGCCCCAGCATTTT.

V is TRBV12-3 or TRBV12-4 and J is TRBJ1-1; a weak D match, TRBD1 (5 bases). V lost 5 bases and J lost 0, with 10 bases in between. The CDR3 contains 14 residues. The CDR3 sequence: CASSIRGMNTEAFF. The CDR3 DNA sequence: TGTGCCAGCAGTATCCGGGGCATGAACACTGAAGCTTTCTTT.

With respect to this clonotype: Mismatch with germline at one junction end may stem from a read error. The J gene is TRBJ1-1, the V gene TRBV7-9; tentative D call: TRBD1 (5 bases). Germline-derived CDR1 and CDR2 are SEHNR and FQNEAQ (reference sequence). This CDR3 has 16 residues. CDR3: CASSSGRGSFYTKAFF. The CDR3 DNA reads as TGTGCCAGTAGCTCGGGGCGGGGGTCGTTTTACACTAAAGCTTTCTTT. The full variable domain, rest sourced from reference TRBV7-9 and TRBJ1-1, is DTGVSQNPRHKITKRGQNVTFRCDPISEHNRLYWYRQTLGQGPEFLTYFQNEAQLEKSRLLSDRFSAERPKGSFSTLEIQRTEQGDSAMYLCASSSGRGSFYTKAFFGQGTRLTVV.

The chain joins TRBV18 to TRBJ1-5; no clear D. V lost 2 bases and J lost 5, with 7 bases in between. Germline V gene data show CDR1 as KGHSH and CDR2 as LQKENI. The CDR3 contains 13 residues. The CDR3 spells CASSPSMDQPQHF. In nucleotides, the CDR3 is TGTGCCAGCTCACCATCGATGGATCAGCCCCAGCATTTT. Full variable domain (rest looked up from reference TRBV18 and TRBJ1-5): NAGVMQNPRHLVRRRGQEARLRCSPMKGHSHVYWYRQLPEEGLKFMVYLQKENIIDESGMPKERFSAEFPKEGPSILRIQQVVRGDSAAYFCASSPSMDQPQHFGDGTRLSIL.

This chain joins TRBV20-1 and TRBJ2-7; 7 nucleotides agree with TRBD2. Per germline, CDR1 DFQATT and CDR2 SNEGSKA (reference sequence). This CDR3 region has 15 residues. After removal of 0 bases from V and 2 bases from J, the junction contained 7 bases not matched to a gene. CDR3 bases: TGCAGTGCTAGAGAGGGGCGGCGGGGGACCTACGAGCAGTACTTC. This encodes CSAREGRRGTYEQYF.

For this clonotype: Since a much larger clone is just one base distant, this may be a read error. This chain joins TRBV10-3 and TRBJ2-5; D tentatively reads TRBD1 or TRBD2 (5 bases each). The CDR3 length is 12 residues. The V gene lost 1 base and the J gene lost 11 bases, with 11 bases spanning the gap. CDR1 is ENHRY, CDR2 SYGVKD, per germline. CDR3: CAISELQEEQYF. The CDR3 bases are TGTGCCATCAGTGAGTTACAGGAGGAGCAGTACTTC.

The chain employs TRBV4-1 and TRBJ2-4; 7 positions match TRBD1. This CDR3 spans 17 amino acids. V was pared by 1 base and J by 2 bases, with 8 bases of the junction left unmatched. CDR1 is MGHRA and CDR2 is YSYEKL in the germline V gene. The chain's CDR3 is CASSQVILDRSKNIQYF. CDR3 bases: TGCGCCAGCAGCCAAGTAATCTTGGACAGGTCCAAAAACATTCAGTACTTC.

The V and J genes are TRBV7-2 and TRBJ2-5; TRBD2 matches 11 bases. The DNA end is a closer match to TRBJ2-7, so the J assignment may be wrong. Per the germline V gene, CDR1 is SGHTA and CDR2 is FQGNSA. The CDR3 extends over 15 amino acids. In nucleotides, the CDR3 is TGTGCCAGCAGCTTGGTAGCGGGGGGGCAGTACGAGCAGTACTTC. This sequence encodes CASSLVAGGQYEQYF.

This chain joins TRBV20-1 and TRBJ2-3; TRBD2 agrees at 14 bases. The CDR3 extends over 16 amino acids. The V segment lost 0 bases and the J segment 5 bases; nucleotides outside the gene matches: 4. CDR1 DFQATT and CDR2 SNEGSKA come from the germline V gene (reference sequence). The CDR3 DNA follows: TGCAGTGCTAGAGATCTGACTAGCGGGGGGGGAGATACGCAGTATTTT. Translated: CSARDLTSGGGDTQYF.

There are a few counts of this clonotype. V and J are TRBV6-6 and TRBJ2-7; D is uncertain. In germline, CDR1 is MNHNY, CDR2 SVGAGI (reference sequence). V dropped 3 bases and J dropped 2 bases, with 14 bases sitting between them. The CDR3 has 15 amino acids. The CDR3 here is CASSYWWQTTYEQYF. Here the CDR3 DNA reads TGTGCCAGCAGTTATTGGTGGCAGACAACCTACGAGCAGTACTTC.

This clonotype was seen more than once but under ten times. CDR3 residues: CASNLRRGAGANVLTF. CDR3 coding DNA: TGTGCCAGCAACCTTCGGAGGGGGGCTGGGGCCAACGTCCTGACTTTC. The chain uses TRBV12-3 or TRBV12-4 and TRBJ2-6; the D call may be TRBD1 or TRBD2 (6 bases each). V was shortened by 7 bases and J by 2 bases, with 15 bases between the two germline ends. The CDR3 is made up of 16 amino acids.

The genes are TRBV7-8 and TRBJ1-2; TRBD1 matches at 8 bases. The CDR3 consists of 13 residues. Germline lookup yields CDR1 SGHVS and CDR2 FQNEAQ. The junction had 8 bases not matched to a gene; V was cut back by 10 bases and J by 4 bases. This CDR3 is CATYRGVGYGYTF. DNA of the CDR3: TGTGCCACCTACAGGGGGGTGGGCTATGGCTACACCTTC.

V gene TRBV15 combines with J gene TRBJ1-1; D gene uncertain. The CDR3 length is 13 residues. Germline values: CDR1 LNHNV, CDR2 YYDKDF (reference sequence). The ends were cut back, 5 bases at V and 1 base at J, with 8 bases in the middle. The CDR3 here is CATSVTKNTEAFF. CDR3 bases: TGTGCCACCAGCGTTACTAAGAACACTGAAGCTTTCTTT.

The CDR3 loop reads CASSQLKSSYNSPLHF. DNA for the CDR3: TGTGCCAGCAGCCAATTAAAGTCCTCCTATAATTCACCCCTCCACTTT. The V call is TRBV3-1, the J call TRBJ1-6; D remains unclear. This CDR3 is 16 amino acids long. Per germline, CDR1 LGHDT and CDR2 YNNKEL (reference sequence). Deletions cut 2 bases from V and 0 bases from J, with 8 bases between.

The chain combines TRBV20-1 with TRBJ2-1; D gene unclear. The V end was cut by 7 bases, the J end by 3 bases, with 19 bases between. CDR1 is DFQATT and CDR2 is SNEGSKA in the germline V gene (reference sequence). The CDR3 runs to 15 residues. The CDR3: CSVQWPPGVYNEQFF. CDR3 coding DNA: TGCAGTGTCCAGTGGCCGCCGGGCGTCTACAATGAGCAGTTCTTC.

The J gene is TRBJ2-3, the V gene TRBV12-5; 12 bases fit TRBD2. CDR3 length: 17 amino acids. CDR1 LGHNT and CDR2 FRNRAP come from the germline V gene. The J segment lost 2 bases and the V segment lost 0 bases, leaving 3 bases of the junction unmatched. CDR3 sequence reads: CASGLVLAGGFTDTQYF. As DNA, the CDR3 is TGTGCTAGTGGTTTGGTCCTAGCGGGGGGGTTCACAGATACGCAGTATTTT.

The CDR3 nucleotides read TGTGCCAGTAGTATGACTCGAGCCGGCGAGCAGTACTTC. Amino acids: CASSMTRAGEQYF. J is TRBJ2-4 and V is TRBV19; no clear D. Gene TRBJ2-7 matches the end of the DNA better, so the J call may be wrong. Germline CDR1 and CDR2: LNHDA and SQIVND (reference sequence). This CDR3 is built from 13 residues.